What follows are 3 T cell receptor beta chains derived from one specimen sequenced in a study of graft-versus-host responses after intestinal transplantation. Method: immunoSEQ multiplex PCR; TCRdb's copy keeps in-frame clones and lacks some. The sample holds approximately 120,000 clones, around 90% seen once. The antigens of these receptors remain unknown. The sample consisted of unstimulated CD4+ T cells sorted from spleen or lymph node cells, taken before intestinal transplant. Receptors originate from a human donor who received an intestinal transplant.

This chain joins TRBV5-6 and TRBJ2-7; D may be TRBD2 (5 bases). Trimming pared 0 bases from V and 0 bases from J, leaving 19 bases between. The CDR3 consists of 18 residues. CDR1 is SGHDT, CDR2 YYEEEE, per germline. The DNA for the CDR3 is TGTGCCAGCAGCTTGGATGGACGGACTGCAAGTAGCTCCTACGAGCAGTACTTC. It yields the protein CASSLDGRTASSSYEQYF.

The chain employs TRBV5-6 and TRBJ1-2; perhaps TRBD1 as D (5 bases). Looked up from germline, CDR1 is SGHDT and CDR2 is YYEEEE. The CDR3 runs to 13 residues. The ends were cut back, 4 bases at V and 7 bases at J, with 14 bases in the middle. The CDR3, as DNA: TGTGCCAGCAGCGTAGGGGTCGGATCTGGCTACACCTTC. Its translation is CASSVGVGSGYTF.

The chain has TRBV4-1 and TRBJ2-7, with 7 positions matching TRBD1. The CDR3 is 14 residues long. CDR1 is MGHRA, CDR2 YSYEKL, per germline. The V and J ends lost 4 bases and 5 bases, in that order; junction bases with no gene match: 8. The CDR3 loop is CASSPPDRVHEQYF. The CDR3 bases are TGCGCCAGCAGCCCCCCTGACAGGGTACACGAGCAGTACTTC.